The 5 T cell receptor beta chains in this list originate from one sample, sequenced in a study of tumor and adjacent non-tumor tissue in lung cancer. Three rounds of nested PCR, following a modified ARM-PCR protocol, produced the TCRbeta library. TCRdb used MiXCR to reprocess the multiplex PCR reads, holding one entry per CDR3 protein. This table has about 100,000 distinct CDR3 sequences, about 60% appearing once. This sample's RNA came from whole unsorted tissue. More than 3 cm separated this lung sample from the edge of the tumor. Sequencing used distant non-tumor lung tissue. The receptors were gathered from a man aged 25-45 years with non-small cell lung cancer.

Points on this clonotype: One end of the junction does not line up with germline, which may come from a read error. The chain employs TRBV5-6 and TRBJ2-3, with D possibly TRBD1 on 6 matching bases. CDR1 and CDR2 from the germline V gene are SGHDT and YYEEEE. CDR3 length: 16 amino acids. CDR3 nucleotides: TGCGCCAGCAGACCCCGGGACATGGGGCAGTGGGATACGCAGTATTTT. It encodes CASRPRDMGQWDTQYF.

The V gene is TRBV20-1, the J gene TRBJ2-5; D is perhaps TRBD2 (7 bases). The V gene's germline CDR1 is DFQATT and CDR2 SNEGSKA (reference sequence). V was clipped by 5 bases and J by 5 bases, with 21 bases between them. CDR3 length: 15 amino acids. The CDR3 spells CSARRSTGGSETQYF. The CDR3, as DNA: TGCAGTGCTCGACGATCCACGGGGGGCAGTGAGACCCAGTACTTC.

Many counts were recorded for this clonotype. V and J are TRBV11-1 and TRBJ1-1; possibly TRBD1 for D (6 bases). In germline, CDR1 is SGHAT, CDR2 FQDESV (reference sequence). V shed 2 bases and J shed 6 bases, with 16 bases lying between them. This CDR3 is 15 amino acids long. CDR3 bases: TGTGCCAGCAGCTTAAAGGGGGGGCTCGGCGCTGAAGCTTTCTTT. Residues: CASSLKGGLGAEAFF.

Concerning this clonotype itself: Possible read error: a much larger clone is one base away. V gene TRBV10-2 combines with J gene TRBJ2-7, with a tentative D call TRBD1 (6 bases). The CDR3 spans 15 residues. CDR1 is WSHSY, CDR2 SAAADI, per germline. The V gene lost 6 bases and the J gene lost 2 bases, with 17 bases spanning the gap. Here the CDR3 reads CASSDLVQGTYEQYF. CDR3 DNA: TGCGCCAGCAGCGATCTCGTACAGGGAACCTACGAGCAGTACTTC.

This rearrangement joins TRBV24-1 to TRBJ2-2; D is uncertain. Per germline, CDR1 KGHDR and CDR2 SFDVKD. The CDR3 has 16 residues. Trimming took 0 bases from V and 2 from J, leaving 9 bases between them. The CDR3 loop reads CATSDLHGRNTGELFF. CDR3 bases: TGTGCCACCAGTGATTTGCACGGACGAAACACCGGGGAGCTGTTTTTT.